The TCR beta chain under discussion was sequenced for a study of blood T cell repertoires in COVID-19. Study context: COVID-19 samples, acute and convalescent, were from the United States, Italy and Spain. Sample material is recorded as cDNA or gDNA derived from T cells, B-cell-depleted T cells, or PBMCs.

Repertoires were generated with immunoSEQ multiplex PCR, while TCRdb's copy carries only in-frame clones and drops some. The sample holds approximately 140,000 clones; 80% to 90% are singletons and the top ten take approximately 8%. The V end was cut by 1 base, the J end by 5 bases, with 5 bases between. Germline assignment: CDR1 SEHNR and CDR2 FQNEAQ (reference sequence). The CDR3 totals 12 residues. This receptor was taken from a woman in her sixties with COVID-19, enrolled during active disease. Sequencing was performed on peripheral blood. The chain has TRBV7-9 and TRBJ1-1; D is undetermined. The CDR3 region is CASSLVPTEAFF. In DNA form, the CDR3 reads TGTGCCAGCAGCTTAGTTCCGACTGAAGCTTTCTTT.